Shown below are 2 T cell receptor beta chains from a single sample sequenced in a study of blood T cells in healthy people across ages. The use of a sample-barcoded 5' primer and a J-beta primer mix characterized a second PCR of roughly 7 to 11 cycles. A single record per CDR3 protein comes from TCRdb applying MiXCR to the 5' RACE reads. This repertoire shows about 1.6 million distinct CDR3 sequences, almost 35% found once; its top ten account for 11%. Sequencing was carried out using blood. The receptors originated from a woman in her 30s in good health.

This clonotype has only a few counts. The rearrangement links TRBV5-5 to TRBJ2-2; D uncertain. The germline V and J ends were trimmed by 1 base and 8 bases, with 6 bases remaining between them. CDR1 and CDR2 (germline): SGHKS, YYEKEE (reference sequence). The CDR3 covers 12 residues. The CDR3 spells CASSLILGELFF. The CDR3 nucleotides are TGTGCCAGCAGCTTGATCTTGGGGGAGCTGTTTTTT.

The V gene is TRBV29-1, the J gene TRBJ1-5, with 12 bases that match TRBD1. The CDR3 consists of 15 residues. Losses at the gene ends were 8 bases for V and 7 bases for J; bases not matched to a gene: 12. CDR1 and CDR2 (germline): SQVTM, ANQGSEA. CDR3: CSYGRDRGLEQPQHF. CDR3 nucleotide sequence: TGCAGCTATGGGCGGGACAGGGGGCTTGAGCAGCCCCAGCATTTT.